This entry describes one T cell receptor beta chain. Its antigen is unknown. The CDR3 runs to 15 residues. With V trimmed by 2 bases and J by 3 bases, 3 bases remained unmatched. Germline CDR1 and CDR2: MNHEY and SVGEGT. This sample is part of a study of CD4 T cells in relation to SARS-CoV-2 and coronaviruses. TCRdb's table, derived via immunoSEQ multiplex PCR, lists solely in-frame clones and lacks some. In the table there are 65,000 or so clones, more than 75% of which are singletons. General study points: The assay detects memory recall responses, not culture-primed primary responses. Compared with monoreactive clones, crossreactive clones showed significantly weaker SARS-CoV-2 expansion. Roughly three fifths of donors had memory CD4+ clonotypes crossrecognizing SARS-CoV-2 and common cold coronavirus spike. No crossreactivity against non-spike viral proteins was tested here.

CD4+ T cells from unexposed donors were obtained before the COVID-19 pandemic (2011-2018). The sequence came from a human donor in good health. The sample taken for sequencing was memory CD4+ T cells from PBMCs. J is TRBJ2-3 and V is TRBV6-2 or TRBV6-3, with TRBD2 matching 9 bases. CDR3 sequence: CASSYSGGWTDTQYF. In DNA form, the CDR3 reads TGTGCCAGCAGTTACAGCGGGGGGTGGACAGATACGCAGTATTTT.